The 30 T cell receptor beta chains given below trace back to one sample, sequenced in a study of T-cell memory formation after mild COVID-19. From the 5' RACE reads, TCRdb called clonotypes with MiXCR, one entry per CDR3 protein. Of 450,000 to 650,000 distinct CDR3 sequences detected, 18% appear once; the ten largest clones hold around 13%. The specimen was PBMCs or a T cell subset sorted from them (not recorded which). Receptors were obtained from an adult woman who had mild COVID-19 (a few samples of this study predate the infection). Cell type and time point are not known.

The chain has TRBV12-3 or TRBV12-4 and TRBJ2-1, with a possible D match to TRBD2 (6 bases). The CDR3 runs 15 residues. Trimming took off 3 bases at V and 5 bases at J, with 14 bases between the two ends. The CDR3 reads CASSLRLVGNNEQFF. In nucleotides, the CDR3 is TGTGCCAGCAGTTTGAGACTAGTGGGGAACAATGAGCAGTTCTTC.

This clonotype was recorded a few times. The CDR3 sequence: CASSRGVQDTEAFF. Here the CDR3 DNA reads TGTGCCAGCAGTCGAGGGGTGCAGGACACTGAAGCTTTCTTT. The chain is built from TRBV12-3 or TRBV12-4 and TRBJ1-1; D is possibly TRBD1 (5 bases). The CDR3 has 14 residues. V was trimmed by 5 bases and J by 3 bases, leaving 13 bases between them.

V gene TRBV4-3 combines with J gene TRBJ2-3; 9 bases are shared with TRBD2. After removal of 2 bases from V and 1 base from J, the junction contained 13 bases not matched to a gene. The CDR3 covers 19 residues. CDR1 and CDR2 from the germline V gene are LGHNA and YSLEER. The CDR3 region is CASSQIFSGRGGGTDTQYF. In DNA form, the CDR3 reads TGCGCCAGCAGCCAAATTTTTAGCGGGAGAGGGGGCGGCACAGATACGCAGTATTTT.

This chain connects TRBV7-9 to TRBJ1-6; D gene unclear. In germline, CDR1 is SEHNR, CDR2 FQNEAQ (reference sequence). CDR3 length: 15 amino acids. V was cut by 3 bases and J by 3 bases, with 9 bases left in between. CDR3 in amino acids: CASSFHVLYNSPLHF. The CDR3 nucleotides are TGTGCCAGCAGCTTTCATGTCCTCTATAATTCACCCCTCCACTTT.

This chain links TRBV12-3 or TRBV12-4 with TRBJ1-1, with D uncertain. The V and J ends lost 5 bases and 7 bases respectively, with 8 bases between them. CDR3 length: 11 residues. The CDR3 DNA sequence: TGTGCCAGCAGTCCCAAAGGTGAAGCTTTCTTT. It translates to CASSPKGEAFF.

The CDR3 sequence is CASRRPGTCRHTDTQYF. The CDR3, as DNA: TGTGCCAGCAGAAGGCCCGGGACATGTCGTCACACAGATACGCAGTATTTT. This rearrangement joins TRBV6-4 to TRBJ2-3, with D perhaps matching TRBD1 (6 bases). Per the germline V gene, CDR1 is MRHNA and CDR2 is SNTAGT. The CDR3 spans 17 residues. Between the trimmed V and J ends, which lost 6 bases and 2 bases, there was a span of 21 bases.

The genes are TRBV20-1 and TRBJ1-2; the D is unclear. The germline gives CDR1 DFQATT, CDR2 SNEGSKA (reference sequence). V dropped 2 bases and J dropped 8 bases, with 12 bases sitting between them. The CDR3 sequence is 12 residues long. CDR3: CSARPRTKGYTF. In nucleotides, the CDR3 is TGCAGTGCTAGACCAAGGACGAAGGGCTACACCTTC.

This clonotype was recorded a few times. The rearrangement joins TRBV19 to TRBJ1-5; perhaps TRBD1 as D (6 bases). Germline CDR1 reads LNHDA; CDR2 reads SQIVND (reference sequence). The V gene lost 4 bases and the J gene lost 0 bases, with 19 bases spanning the gap. The length of the CDR3 is 18 residues. The CDR3 nucleotides are TGTGCCAGTAGTAGGGCCCCCATACAGGGATATAGCAATCAGCCCCAGCATTTT. This encodes CASSRAPIQGYSNQPQHF.

DNA for the CDR3: TGCGCCAGCAGCCCCCTGGGAGATATCTACGAGCAGTACTTC. It is translated as CASSPLGDIYEQYF. The J gene is TRBJ2-7, the V gene TRBV5-1, with D perhaps matching TRBD2 (5 bases). CDR1 is SGHRS, CDR2 YFSETQ, per germline. The CDR3 sequence is 14 residues long. V was pared by 4 bases and J by 3 bases, with 14 bases between.

The chain uses TRBV20-1 and TRBJ2-2; TRBD1 is a possible D gene (6 bases). Trimming took off 5 bases at V and 1 base at J, with 11 bases between the two ends. Germline values: CDR1 DFQATT, CDR2 SNEGSKA (reference sequence). CDR3 length equals 14 residues. The CDR3 DNA follows: TGCAGTGCTGGGGGACACCGGAACACCGGGGAGCTGTTTTTT. It is translated as CSAGGHRNTGELFF.

This clonotype was counted a few times. The chain is built from TRBV7-8 and TRBJ1-5, with 10 bases fitting TRBD1. After removal of 4 bases from V and 3 bases from J, the junction contained 18 bases not matched to a gene. From germline, CDR1 is SGHVS and CDR2 FQNEAQ. The CDR3 totals 20 residues. The CDR3 DNA follows: TGTGCCAGCAGCTCTCACCTGACAGGGGGCAAACCTTTATACAATCAGCCCCAGCATTTT. It translates to CASSSHLTGGKPLYNQPQHF. The entire variable domain, with the rest obtained from reference TRBV7-8 and TRBJ1-5, is as follows: GAGVSQSPRYKVAKRGQDVALRCDPISGHVSLFWYQQALGQGPEFLTYFQNEAQLDKSGLPSDRFFAERPEGSVSTLKIQRTQQEDSAVYLCASSSHLTGGKPLYNQPQHFGDGTRLSIL.

A few counts support this clonotype. This chain connects TRBV6-1 to TRBJ2-7, with D perhaps matching TRBD1 (6 bases). Germline values: CDR1 MNHNS, CDR2 SASEGT. Trimming shortened V by 10 bases and J by 3 bases, and 25 bases separated the two germline ends. The CDR3 has 16 residues. This chain's CDR3 is CATLPPEQGLIYEQYF. The CDR3 DNA follows: TGTGCCACGCTACCCCCGGAACAGGGCCTGATCTACGAGCAGTACTTC.

Details on this clonotype: The DNA is omitted, as the CDR3 cannot be located on it reliably, and the CDR3 follows TCRdb's listing. The rearrangement joins TRBV9 to TRBJ2-2; the DNA was not used to check the table's D call, TRBD1. Germline CDR1 and CDR2: SGDLS and YYNGEE. 13 amino acids form the CDR3, both terminal residues included. The CDR3 here is CASSRPSGELFFF.

This clonotype occurred a few times. The gene calls are TRBV5-6 and TRBJ2-1, with 9 bases matching TRBD1. CDR1 SGHDT and CDR2 YYEEEE come from the germline V gene. The J segment lost 8 bases and the V segment lost 4 bases, leaving 16 bases of the junction unmatched. This CDR3 region has 17 residues. As DNA, the CDR3 is TGTGCCAGCAGCCTAGACCCCACCGGGACAGGGTCTCATGAGCAGTTCTTC. Translation gives CASSLDPTGTGSHEQFF.

The chain combines TRBV5-1 with TRBJ1-1, with 9 bases aligning to TRBD1. J gave up 8 bases and V 4 bases, and 9 bases lay outside the gene matches. Looked up from germline, CDR1 is SGHRS and CDR2 is YFSETQ. This CDR3 is built from 14 residues. CDR3: CASSGGQGSIEAFF. DNA for the CDR3: TGCGCCAGCAGCGGGGGACAGGGATCAATCGAAGCTTTCTTT. The full variable domain, completed using reference TRBV5-1 and TRBJ1-1, is KAGVTQTPRYLIKTRGQQVTLSCSPISGHRSVSWYQQTPGQGLQFLFEYFSETQRNKGNFPGRFSGRQFSNSRSEMNVSTLELGDSALYLCASSGGQGSIEAFFGQGTRLTVV.

V gene TRBV3-1 combines with J gene TRBJ2-2; maybe TRBD2 (6 bases). The CDR3 covers 14 residues. With 4 bases removed from V and 9 bases from J, the gap between germline ends came to 15 bases. The germline gives CDR1 LGHDT, CDR2 YNNKEL (reference sequence). Written as DNA, the CDR3 is TGTGCCAGCAGCCTCCTAAGGGCGGGGAGGGAGCTGTTTTTT. Its protein product is CASSLLRAGRELFF.

V gene TRBV5-1 combines with J gene TRBJ2-7; possible D gene TRBD1, 5 bases. The CDR3 runs to 15 residues. In germline, CDR1 is SGHRS, CDR2 YFSETQ. V lost 4 bases to trimming and J lost 2 bases, with 16 bases between them. The CDR3 region is CASSGLTQGAYEQYF. As DNA, the CDR3 is TGCGCCAGCAGCGGCCTGACCCAGGGCGCCTACGAGCAGTACTTC.

V gene TRBV7-9 combines with J gene TRBJ2-3; 14 nucleotides align to TRBD2. CDR1 is SEHNR and CDR2 is FQNEAQ in the germline V gene (reference sequence). The CDR3 extends over 16 amino acids. Trimming at V came to 5 bases and at J to 1 base, leaving 2 bases not matched to a gene. CDR3 nucleotide sequence: TGTGCCAGCAGCGTGACTAGCGGGGGGGGCACAGATACGCAGTATTTT. Protein: CASSVTSGGGTDTQYF.

This clonotype was counted only a few times. The chain employs TRBV6-5 and TRBJ2-3; 7 bases line up with TRBD2. Germline values: CDR1 MNHEY, CDR2 SVGAGI. V trimming: 0 bases; J trimming: 0 bases; junction bases outside the gene matches: 3. This CDR3 contains 16 residues. The CDR3 reads CASSYSEGGSTDTQYF. CDR3 coding DNA: TGTGCCAGCAGTTACTCCGAGGGAGGGAGCACAGATACGCAGTATTTT.

The rearrangement joins TRBV5-6 to TRBJ1-6; D not resolved. Trimming took off 3 bases at V and 10 bases at J, with 14 bases between the two ends. This CDR3 is 14 amino acids long. Germline lookup yields CDR1 SGHDT and CDR2 YYEEEE. CDR3: CASSYRADWSPLHF. The CDR3 bases are TGTGCCAGCAGCTACCGGGCCGACTGGTCACCCCTCCACTTT.

Only a few counts were recorded for this clonotype. The chain is built from TRBV4-2 and TRBJ2-3; 14 bases are a match to TRBD2. The CDR3 consists of 18 residues. Germline V lookup: CDR1 LGHNA, CDR2 YNFKEQ. Trimming removed 0 bases from V and 8 bases from J; junction bases left unmatched: 10. The CDR3 reads CASSQDRTSGGLMGTQYF. In DNA, the CDR3 is TGTGCCAGCAGCCAAGATCGGACTAGCGGGGGGCTCATGGGTACGCAGTATTTT.

This clonotype was picked up a small number of times. The CDR3 region has the DNA TGTGCCAGCAGCGAGACAGGGGGCACCGGAGCTTTCTTT. This codes for CASSETGGTGAFF. This sequence joins TRBV12-3 or TRBV12-4 and TRBJ1-1; TRBD1 matches at 10 bases. CDR3 size: 13 residues. After removal of 6 bases from V and 10 bases from J, the junction contained 8 bases not matched to a gene.

V usage is TRBV6-5 and J usage is TRBJ1-1; D unresolved. This CDR3 contains 14 residues. With 5 bases removed from V and 1 base from J, the gap between germline ends came to 11 bases. Per germline, CDR1 MNHEY and CDR2 SVGAGI. The CDR3 DNA follows: TGTGCCAGCAGTCGAAATTCAGCGAACACTGAAGCTTTCTTT. Its translation is CASSRNSANTEAFF.

The chain recombines TRBV5-1 with TRBJ1-2; TRBD1 might be the D (6 bases). Trimming took 1 base from V and 3 from J, leaving 10 bases between them. Germline V CDR1 and CDR2: SGHRS, YFSETQ. This CDR3 is 14 amino acids long. CDR3 coding DNA: TGCGCCAGCAGCTTGACACCAGGGGACTATGGCTACACCTTC. Amino acids: CASSLTPGDYGYTF.

This chain uses TRBV19 with TRBJ2-1, with D uncertain. The length of the CDR3 is 15 residues. The V end was cut by 3 bases, the J end by 1 base, with 10 bases between. Germline values: CDR1 LNHDA, CDR2 SQIVND (reference sequence). CDR3 region: CASSMQVGSYNEQFF. The DNA for the CDR3 is TGTGCCAGTAGTATGCAGGTAGGATCCTACAATGAGCAGTTCTTC.

This clonotype was recorded a few times. The chain uses TRBV18 and TRBJ2-1, with 9 bases aligning to TRBD2. Germline assignment: CDR1 KGHSH and CDR2 LQKENI. J gave up 3 bases and V 2 bases, and 14 bases lay outside the gene matches. This CDR3 region has 19 residues. CDR3 loop: CASSPTPTSGYIYYNEQFF. The CDR3 DNA sequence: TGTGCCAGCTCACCAACGCCGACTAGCGGTTACATTTACTACAATGAGCAGTTCTTC.

This clonotype was found a few times. The V and J genes are TRBV5-1 and TRBJ2-3; no clear D gene. This CDR3 has 13 amino acids. Trimming removed 6 bases from V and 1 base from J, with 9 bases in between. Germline V gives CDR1 SGHRS, CDR2 YFSETQ. CDR3 nucleotide sequence: TGCGCCAGCAAACTAAGCGGCACAGATACGCAGTATTTT. It is translated as CASKLSGTDTQYF.

The V and J genes are TRBV19 and TRBJ2-1, with D possibly TRBD1 on 5 matching bases. CDR1 is LNHDA and CDR2 is SQIVND in the germline V gene (reference sequence). The CDR3 loop spans 14 amino acids. V lost 5 bases and J 8 bases, leaving 16 bases between the germline ends. The CDR3 protein is CASSPRVGRDEQFF. Written as DNA, the CDR3 is TGTGCCAGTAGTCCACGAGTGGGGCGAGATGAGCAGTTCTTC.

In this sample, this clonotype turned up a few times. This rearrangement joins TRBV9 to TRBJ2-7; 11 bases line up with TRBD2. With V trimmed by 0 bases and J by 7 bases, 6 bases remained unmatched. Germline lookup yields CDR1 SGDLS and CDR2 YYNGEE. The CDR3 is 15 residues long. The CDR3 reads CASSVGGLAAGEQYF. For the CDR3, the DNA is TGTGCCAGCAGCGTAGGGGGACTAGCGGCGGGGGAGCAGTACTTC.

This clonotype was observed many times. V is TRBV12-3 or TRBV12-4 and J is TRBJ2-3; a possible D gene is TRBD2 (7 bases). This CDR3 contains 16 residues. With 0 bases removed from V and 2 bases from J, the gap between germline ends came to 12 bases. The CDR3 reads CASSLAGGRYTDTQYF. The DNA of the CDR3 is TGTGCCAGCAGTTTAGCCGGGGGGCGTTACACAGATACGCAGTATTTT.